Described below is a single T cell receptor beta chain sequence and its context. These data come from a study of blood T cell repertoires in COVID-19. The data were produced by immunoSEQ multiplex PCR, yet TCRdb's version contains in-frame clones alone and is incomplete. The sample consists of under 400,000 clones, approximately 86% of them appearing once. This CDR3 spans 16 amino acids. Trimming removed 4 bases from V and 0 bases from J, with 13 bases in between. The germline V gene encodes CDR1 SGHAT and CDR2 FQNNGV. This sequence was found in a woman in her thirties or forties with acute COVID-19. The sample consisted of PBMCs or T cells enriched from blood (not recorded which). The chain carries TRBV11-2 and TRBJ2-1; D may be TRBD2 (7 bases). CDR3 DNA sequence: TGTGCCAGCAGCTCGGGGGGCGCCAGCTCCTACAATGAGCAGTTCTTC. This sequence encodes CASSSGGASSYNEQFF.